This is a list of T cell receptor beta chains from one sample in a study of blood T cell repertoires in COVID-19. The table came from immunoSEQ multiplex PCR; TCRdb's copy has only in-frame clones and leaves some out. The table lists 100,000 to 110,000 clones, approximately 86% of them singletons. Sequencing was performed on peripheral blood. These receptors all stem from a human donor in a cohort sampled during active COVID-19. Each CDR3 is given with its conserved first and last residue. Fields, in order: D gene, J gene, clone size, V gene, CDR3 protein, CDR3 DNA. D genes are given only for firm matches. Clone sizes are given selectively: once, few, many, or a class where the clone is expanded.

. | TRBJ1-2 | . | TRBV18 | CASSSDNIGYTF | TGTGCCAGCTCATCCGACAACATTGGCTACACCTTC
TRBD2 | TRBJ2-7 | . | TRBV4-2 | CASSQDVSGTYEQYF | TGTGCCAGCAGCCAAGACGTTAGCGGGACCTACGAGCAGTACTTC
TRBD2 | TRBJ2-7 | once | TRBV28 | CASSSGTAGGYF | TGTGCCAGCAGTTCAGGGACGGCGGGGGGGTACTTC
TRBD2 | TRBJ2-4 | . | TRBV9 | CASSVVSGLGIQYF | TGTGCCAGCAGCGTAGTATCGGGACTAGGCATTCAGTACTTC
. | TRBJ1-5 | . | TRBV3-1/TRBV3-2 | CASSQGASNQPQHF | TGTGCCAGCAGCCAAGGGGCCAGTAATCAGCCCCAGCATTTT
. | TRBJ2-1 | . | TRBV19 | CASKRGQVNEQFF | TGTGCCAGTAAGCGAGGACAAGTCAATGAGCAGTTCTTC
TRBD1 | TRBJ2-5 | . | TRBV7-2 | CASRPNRGYYQETQYF | TGTGCCAGCAGGCCTAACAGGGGATACTACCAAGAGACCCAGTACTTC
TRBD2 | TRBJ2-7 | . | TRBV5-4 | CASSASGPDNEQYF | TGTGCCAGCAGCGCTAGCGGGCCTGACAACGAGCAGTACTTC
TRBD2 | TRBJ2-1 | once | TRBV10-3 | CASLAGVRDVNEQFF | TGTGCCAGCCTAGCGGGAGTAAGGGATGTCAATGAGCAGTTCTTC
. | TRBJ2-7 | . | TRBV7-9 | CASSIESWPPPYEQYF | TGTGCCAGCAGCATAGAATCCTGGCCCCCTCCTTACGAGCAGTACTTC
. | TRBJ2-6 | . | TRBV5-1 | CASSPPQGSSGANVLTF | TGCGCCAGCAGCCCCCCGCAGGGGAGCTCTGGGGCCAACGTCCTGACTTTC
. | TRBJ2-2 | . | TRBV19 | CASSIVGAARSNAGELFF | TGTGCCAGTAGTATTGTTGGGGCAGCGCGGTCTAATGCCGGGGAGCTGTTTTTT
TRBD2 | TRBJ2-3 | . | TRBV5-1 | CASTSGLAGGLSTDTQYF | TGCGCCAGCACCTCGGGACTAGCGGGAGGCTTAAGCACAGATACGCAGTATTTT
TRBD2 | TRBJ2-4 | . | TRBV5-5 | CASSLDGTSGGLAKNIQYF | TGTGCCAGCAGCTTGGATGGGACTAGCGGGGGGTTAGCCAAAAACATTCAGTACTTC
TRBD2 | TRBJ2-3 | . | TRBV2 | CASSDGGSGTSTDTQYF | TGTGCCAGCAGTGATGGTGGTAGCGGGACAAGCACAGATACGCAGTATTTT